The source of this T cell receptor (beta chain) is a study of regulatory dendritic cells for organ transplantation. The wider study: Regulatory dendritic cells were monocyte-derived, receiving vitamin D3 on days 0 and 4 and IL-10 on day 4.

CFSE-labeled sorted T cells met regulatory or mature dendritic cells for more than four days. FACS sorted CD4+ or CD8+ T cells into CD45RA+ naive and CD45RO+ memory. Overall study findings and caveats: Between individuals, the alloreactive memory CD8+ T cell pool differed considerably.

The CDR3 runs to 18 residues. Losses at the gene ends were 5 bases for V and 3 bases for J; bases not matched to a gene: 18. CDR1 and CDR2 (germline): SGHVS, FQNEAQ. As to this clone: Its antigen remains unidentified.

Assay used: immunoSEQ multiplex PCR; TCRdb lists only in-frame clones, some missing. The sample carries 4,000 or so clones, 59% recorded once. Sequencing was performed on memory CD8+ T cells from blood cultured with dendritic cells. Sample subset: CD45RO+ memory T cells. The receptor comes from a human donor in good health. V is TRBV7-8 and J is TRBJ1-2; TRBD1 agrees at 7 bases. As DNA, the CDR3 is TGTGCCAGCAGCCCAACTGACAGGGCGGCCCGGTGGGACTATGGCTACACCTTC. Encoded protein: CASSPTDRAARWDYGYTF.